The 2 T cell receptor beta chains in this list originate from one sample, sequenced in a study of CD4 T cells in relation to SARS-CoV-2 and coronaviruses. The method was immunoSEQ multiplex PCR; TCRdb's version includes in-frame clones alone and lacks a portion of them. The sample carries some 20,000 clones, 60% to 80% recorded once. The unexposed donors gave CD4+ T cells in about 2010-2018, prior to COVID-19. The cells were cultured for less than twelve days before CD4+ T cells were isolated. Their antigens remain unidentified. Material for sequencing was CD4+ T cells from PBMCs, cultured in vitro. The source is a human donor in good health.

The sample holds a few counts of this clone. The V gene is TRBV20-1, the J gene TRBJ1-2; possible D gene TRBD1, 5 bases. This CDR3 has 15 amino acids. CDR1 DFQATT and CDR2 SNEGSKA come from the germline V gene (reference sequence). V lost 3 bases and J 0 bases, leaving 14 bases between the germline ends. CDR3 sequence reads: CSASGGLLTNYGYTF. The CDR3 DNA sequence: TGCAGTGCTAGTGGGGGGTTACTTACTAACTATGGCTACACCTTC.

This clone has a single count. The rearrangement joins TRBV10-3 to TRBJ1-1, with D perhaps TRBD1 (5 bases). The V end was cut by 11 bases, the J end by 1 base, with 17 bases between. CDR3 size: 14 residues. Germline lookup yields CDR1 ENHRY and CDR2 SYGVKD. This chain's CDR3 is CAAGGVSGNTEAFF. As DNA, the CDR3 is TGTGCCGCCGGGGGGGTGAGCGGGAACACTGAAGCTTTCTTT.